The next 23 T cell receptor beta chains were all read from a single sample in a study of Graves' ophthalmopathy and Graves' hyperthyroidism. RNA transcripts served as template for amplifying TCR beta CDR3 sequences. Investigators did first-round RT-PCR with HTBI primers, then second-round multiplex PCR. Each CDR3 protein gets one entry after TCRdb re-called the multiplex PCR reads with MiXCR. This sample yields over a million distinct CDR3 sequences, of which about 35% are seen a single time; 11% belongs to the top ten. Sequencing was done on a sample of peripheral blood or thyroid tissue (not recorded which). The receptors shown here come from an adult man with Graves' hyperthyroidism.

This clonotype was seen ten or more times. CDR3 bases: TGCAGCGCCCGAAGTGGAGCGAACACTGAAGCTTTCTTT. Protein: CSARSGANTEAFF. The rearrangement uses TRBV29-1 and TRBJ1-1; D gene unclear. Deletions cut 7 bases from V and 1 base from J, with 13 bases between. Germline V gene lookup returns CDR1 SQVTM and CDR2 ANQGSEA. CDR3 size: 13 residues.

V is TRBV10-3 and J is TRBJ1-1; 7 bases agree with TRBD1. Germline loops: CDR1 ENHRY, CDR2 SYGVKD. The CDR3 has 15 residues. V lost 4 bases and J lost 1; bases outside the gene matches: 6. CDR3 in amino acids: CAISAQQGWNTEAFF. In nucleotides, the CDR3 is TGTGCCATCAGTGCGCAACAGGGGTGGAACACTGAAGCTTTCTTT.

In its sample, this clonotype was seen many times. V gene TRBV24-1 combines with J gene TRBJ2-2; D gene uncertain. There are 15 residues in the CDR3. V dropped 1 base and J dropped 3 bases, with 8 bases sitting between them. Per germline, CDR1 KGHDR and CDR2 SFDVKD. The CDR3 sequence is CATSDFVRDTGELFF. In nucleotides, the CDR3 is TGTGCCACCAGTGATTTTGTTCGGGACACCGGGGAGCTGTTTTTT.

Only a few counts were recorded for this clonotype. The rearrangement uses TRBV7-8 and TRBJ1-1, with D maybe TRBD1 (5 bases). CDR3 length: 14 amino acids. Germline CDR1 and CDR2: SGHVS and FQNEAQ. Trimming took 4 bases from V and 1 from J, leaving 10 bases between them. CDR3 sequence reads: CASSSGPGNTEAFF. CDR3 nucleotide sequence: TGTGCCAGCAGCTCGGGACCGGGGAACACTGAAGCTTTCTTT.

This clonotype was detected ten times or more. The chain is built from TRBV11-3 and TRBJ1-2; possible D gene TRBD1, 5 bases. Germline V gene sequence: CDR1 SGHNT, CDR2 YENEEA. The CDR3 covers 14 residues. The V end lost 3 bases, the J end lost 5 bases, and 13 bases lay between the germline ends. DNA of the CDR3: TGTGCCAGCAGCTTTCGTCGGGGGGAGTATGGCTACACCTTC. This gives the protein CASSFRRGEYGYTF. The full variable domain, rest sourced from reference TRBV11-3 and TRBJ1-2, is EAGVVQSPRYKIIEKKQPVAFWCNPISGHNTLYWYLQNLGQGPELLIRYENEEAVDDSQLPKDRFSAERLKGVDSTLKIQPAELGDSAVYLCASSFRRGEYGYTFGSGTRLTVV.

The sample holds many counts of this clonotype. The chain combines TRBV7-3 with TRBJ1-1, with D possibly being TRBD1 (6 bases). V was trimmed by 0 bases and J by 1 base, leaving 15 bases between them. Germline CDR1 and CDR2: SGHTA and FQGTGA. This CDR3 has 17 residues. The CDR3 region has the DNA TGTGCCAGCAGCTTAACGGGGGGCGGGAGGGGGAACACTGAAGCTTTCTTT. As protein: CASSLTGGGRGNTEAFF.

With respect to this clonotype: Being one base from a much bigger clone, this may be a read error. The chain has TRBV9 and TRBJ2-7; D perhaps matches TRBD2 (6 bases). There are 14 residues in the CDR3. Per germline, CDR1 SGDLS and CDR2 YYNGEE. The CDR3, as DNA: TGTACCAGCAGCGTGGGCGGGAATCCCTACGAGCAGTACTTC. Translation: CTSSVGGNPYEQYF.

As regards this clonotype: It may be a read error: a sequence one base away is much more abundant. This chain connects TRBV7-9 to TRBJ1-1; D perhaps matches TRBD1 (6 bases). This CDR3 has 14 residues. Germline V lookup: CDR1 SEHNR, CDR2 FQNEAQ (reference sequence). The CDR3 loop is CASSQEQGTPVAFF. The DNA of the CDR3 is TGCGCCAGCAGCCAAGAACAGGGTACTCCAGTAGCTTTCTTT.

This clonotype was observed many times. This chain connects TRBV2 to TRBJ1-4; D unresolved. Germline V gives CDR1 SNHLY, CDR2 FYNNEI. This CDR3 has 11 residues. V was cut by 3 bases and J by 16 bases, with 12 bases left in between. CDR3 sequence reads: CASSEVKVTFF. CDR3 nucleotide sequence: TGTGCCAGCAGTGAGGTCAAGGTGACGTTTTTT. Using reference TRBV2 and TRBJ1-4 for the parts outside the CDR3, the full variable domain is EPEVTQTPSHQVTQMGQEVILRCVPISNHLYFYWYRQILGQKVEFLVSFYNNEISEKSEIFDDQFSVERPDGSNFTLKIRSTKLEDSAMYFCASSEVKVTFFGSGTQLSVL.

As for this clonotype: A much larger clone is a single base away; this may be a read error. J is TRBJ1-6 and V is TRBV12-3 or TRBV12-4; D uncertain. CDR3 length: 12 amino acids. Here the CDR3 DNA reads TGTGCCAGCAGCCAACAGACTTCACCCTTCCACTTT. It yields the protein CASSQQTSPFHF.

This clonotype was counted a few times. The V and J genes are TRBV4-3 and TRBJ2-6, with D hard to call. V dropped 1 base and J dropped 0 bases, with 7 bases sitting between them. The CDR3 is 16 amino acids. The germline CDR1 and CDR2 sequences are LGHNA and YSLEER. CDR3 region: CASSQGPNSGANVLTF. The CDR3 region has the DNA TGCGCCAGCAGCCAAGGACCGAACTCTGGGGCCAACGTCCTGACTTTC.

The CDR3 DNA sequence: TGTGCCAGCAGTGCTAGAGTTGGGCGCAATCAAGAGACCCAGTACTTC. Its translation is CASSARVGRNQETQYF. The chain couples TRBV2 to TRBJ2-5; D not resolved. Trimming shortened V by 4 bases and J by 2 bases, and 17 bases separated the two germline ends. The CDR3 is 16 residues long. Germline V gene data show CDR1 as SNHLY and CDR2 as FYNNEI. Full variable domain (remainder filled in from reference TRBV2 and TRBJ2-5): EPEVTQTPSHQVTQMGQEVILRCVPISNHLYFYWYRQILGQKVEFLVSFYNNEISEKSEIFDDQFSVERPDGSNFTLKIRSTKLEDSAMYFCASSARVGRNQETQYFGPGTRLLVL.

The genes are TRBV5-1 and TRBJ2-2; D is ambiguous. V lost 4 bases to trimming and J lost 6 bases, with 25 bases between them. Germline CDR1 is SGHRS and CDR2 is YFSETQ. There are 18 residues in the CDR3. CDR3 DNA sequence: TGCGCCAGCAGCCCGTTCTCAGTGGGCCAGACCATATCCGGGGAGCTGTTTTTT. It translates to CASSPFSVGQTISGELFF. The full variable domain, its missing parts supplied by reference TRBV5-1 and TRBJ2-2, is KAGVTQTPRYLIKTRGQQVTLSCSPISGHRSVSWYQQTPGQGLQFLFEYFSETQRNKGNFPGRFSGRQFSNSRSEMNVSTLELGDSALYLCASSPFSVGQTISGELFFGEGSRLTVL.

The chain carries TRBV10-3 and TRBJ1-4; TRBD1 matches 10 bases. The CDR3 consists of 14 residues. The germline gives CDR1 ENHRY, CDR2 SYGVKD. The V and J ends lost 8 bases and 5 bases, in that order; junction bases with no gene match: 5. This chain's CDR3 is CAISGTGANEKLFF. The CDR3 nucleotides read TGTGCCATCTCGGGGACAGGGGCAAATGAAAAACTGTTTTTT.

The chain is built from TRBV19 and TRBJ2-7, with 9 bases identical to TRBD2. V gave up 9 bases and J gave up 3 bases; unmatched junction bases: 12. The CDR3 sequence is 15 residues long. From germline, CDR1 is LNHDA and CDR2 SQIVND (reference sequence). CDR3 protein: CASGGVGSGSYEQYF. The DNA for the CDR3 is TGTGCCAGCGGGGGGGTCGGTAGCGGGAGCTACGAGCAGTACTTC. Using reference TRBV19 and TRBJ2-7 for the parts outside the CDR3, the full variable domain is DGGITQSPKYLFRKEGQNVTLSCEQNLNHDAMYWYRQDPGQGLRLIYYSQIVNDFQKGDIAEGYSVSREKKESFPLTVTSAQKNPTAFYLCASGGVGSGSYEQYFGPGTRLTVT.

V usage is TRBV7-2 and J usage is TRBJ2-5; D perhaps matches TRBD1 (6 bases). CDR1 is SGHTA and CDR2 is FQGNSA in the germline V gene. The CDR3 is 14 residues long. Between the trimmed V and J ends, which lost 6 bases and 5 bases, there was a span of 16 bases. CDR3 sequence (DNA): TGTGCCAGCAGTTCAGACAGGCGACCGGAGACCCAGTACTTC. Protein: CASSSDRRPETQYF.

This clonotype has only a few counts. The chain combines TRBV4-2 with TRBJ2-7; D possibly corresponds to TRBD2 (5 bases). V lost 0 bases, J lost 0 bases, and 15 bases lay in between. The germline V gene encodes CDR1 LGHNA and CDR2 YNFKEQ. This CDR3 is 17 amino acids long. The CDR3 nucleotides read TGTGCCAGCAGCCAAGATCGGAGTAGCGCGAGCTCCTACGAGCAGTACTTC. Amino acid sequence: CASSQDRSSASSYEQYF.

The chain links TRBV20-1 to TRBJ1-1; no reliable D call. V dropped 3 bases and J dropped 5 bases, with 16 bases sitting between them. The CDR3 is made up of 14 amino acids. Germline loops: CDR1 DFQATT, CDR2 SNEGSKA (reference sequence). CDR3 DNA sequence: TGCAGTGCTAGCCGGTCGGAGGAGGGAACTGAAGCTTTCTTT. It encodes CSASRSEEGTEAFF.

This clonotype was detected many times. V usage is TRBV9 and J usage is TRBJ1-2, with 7 bases aligning to TRBD1. This CDR3 contains 16 residues. Germline V gene data show CDR1 as SGDLS and CDR2 as YYNGEE. Trimming removed 3 bases from V and 0 bases from J; junction bases left unmatched: 8. CDR3 residues: CASSEDGTAANYGYTF. CDR3 bases: TGTGCCAGCAGCGAGGATGGGACAGCAGCTAACTATGGCTACACCTTC.

The rearrangement joins TRBV6-2 or TRBV6-3 to TRBJ1-5; weak D call: TRBD1 (5 bases). The CDR3 totals 14 residues. Germline values: CDR1 MNHEY, CDR2 SVGEGT. The V end lost 8 bases, the J end lost 9 bases, and 20 bases lay between the germline ends. CDR3 sequence reads: CASRPPGPSRPQHF. The CDR3 nucleotides are TGTGCCAGCCGACCCCCGGGACCCTCCCGGCCCCAGCATTTT.

This clonotype was observed at least ten times. The chain joins TRBV7-2 to TRBJ1-3; D may be TRBD1 (5 bases). Trimming took 5 bases from V and 0 from J, leaving 14 bases between them. Looked up from germline, CDR1 is SGHTA and CDR2 is FQGNSA. The CDR3 length is 16 residues. The CDR3 protein is CASSVNQGSSGNTIYF. CDR3 nucleotide sequence: TGTGCCAGCAGCGTGAATCAGGGTAGCTCTGGAAACACCATATATTTT.

To note about this clonotype: An end of the junction does not agree with germline; a read error may underlie this. This chain joins TRBV29-1 and TRBJ2-5; TRBD1 agrees at 7 bases. The CDR3 has 11 amino acids. In germline, CDR1 is SQVTM, CDR2 ANQGSEA. CDR3 in amino acids: CSVGMAGGQSF. Here the CDR3 DNA reads TGCAGCGTTGGTATGGCAGGGGGTCAATCCTTC. Full variable domain (outside the CDR3, taken from reference TRBV29-1 and TRBJ2-5): SAVISQKPSRDICQRGTSLTIQCQVDSQVTMMFWYRQQPGQSLTLIATANQGSEATYESGFVIDKFPISRPNLTFSTLTVSNMSPEDSSIYLCSVGMAGGQSFGPGTRLLVL.

The table lists this clonotype with many counts. This rearrangement joins TRBV7-6 to TRBJ2-7; the D gene is possibly TRBD2 (6 bases). This CDR3 is 16 amino acids long. CDR1 and CDR2 from the germline V gene are SGHVS and FNYEAQ. With 0 bases removed from V and 2 bases from J, the gap between germline ends came to 14 bases. CDR3 sequence reads: CASSLAPGSGPYEQYF. CDR3 DNA: TGTGCCAGCAGCTTAGCGCCAGGTAGCGGCCCCTACGAGCAGTACTTC.